This is a list of T cell receptor beta chains from one sample in a study of identical twins. TCRdb reanalysed the 5' RACE reads using MiXCR and keeps one entry per CDR3 protein. The data contain approximately 300,000 distinct CDR3 sequences, 8.5% to 9.5% of them singletons. Separately, the same data were catalogued under a study of yellow fever vaccine responses in identical twins.

Source material: CD8+ T cells sorted from blood. Receptors were obtained from a young woman in good health. Both conserved end residues are part of each CDR3. The D gene is left open where the match is weak. Clone size, where shown, is once, few, many, or a class for clones that have expanded.

v_call,clone_size,j_call,d_call,cdr3_length,cdr3_aa,cdr3_nt
TRBV29-1,NA,TRBJ1-2,NA,11,CSVEVQGGYTF,TGCAGCGTTGAAGTTCAGGGCGGCTACACCTTC
TRBV4-3,many,TRBJ2-7,TRBD2,14,CASSQASGAYEQYF,TGCGCCAGCAGCCAAGCTAGCGGAGCATACGAGCAGTACTTC
TRBV7-9,many,TRBJ1-1,NA,12,CASRAGLLEAFF,TGTGCCAGCAGGGCAGGCCTTTTAGAAGCTTTCTTT
TRBV12-5,many,TRBJ2-5,NA,17,CASGKFPRARYQETQYF,TGTGCTAGTGGCAAGTTCCCCAGGGCGAGGTACCAAGAGACCCAGTACTTC
TRBV6-2/TRBV6-3,few,TRBJ1-5,NA,15,CASRPDQEGGEPQHF,TGTGCCAGCAGACCCGACCAGGAGGGCGGGGAGCCCCAGCATTTT
TRBV7-8,NA,TRBJ2-7,NA,14,CASSEGRGPYEQYF,TGTGCCAGCTCCGAGGGGCGGGGGCCATACGAGCAGTACTTC
TRBV7-9,few,TRBJ1-1,TRBD1,15,CASSYRQGTNTEAFF,TGTGCCAGCAGCTACCGACAGGGGACAAACACTGAAGCTTTCTTT
TRBV11-1,NA,TRBJ2-7,NA,15,CASSFRGHRGYEQYF,TGTGCCAGCAGCTTTCGGGGCCACCGGGGCTACGAGCAGTACTTC
TRBV28,many,TRBJ2-3,NA,17,CASSPTGVGGGTDTQYF,TGTGCCAGCAGTCCCACGGGAGTTGGCGGGGGCACAGATACGCAGTATTTT
TRBV30,NA,TRBJ2-3,TRBD2,15,CAWDVAGGTPDTQYF,TGTGCCTGGGATGTCGCGGGGGGCACCCCGGATACGCAGTATTTT
TRBV7-9,few,TRBJ2-3,TRBD2,17,CASSLYGTSVSTDTQYF,TGTGCCAGCAGCTTATATGGGACTAGCGTTAGCACAGATACGCAGTATTTT
TRBV12-3/TRBV12-4,NA,TRBJ2-3,NA,19,CAICLAVHGEPPGTDTQYF,TGTGCCATCTGTTTAGCTGTCCACGGGGAACCGCCGGGCACAGATACGCAGTATTTT
TRBV20-1,few,TRBJ2-3,NA,13,CSARDRWGGTQYF,TGCAGTGCTAGAGATCGGTGGGGAGGTACGCAGTATTTT
TRBV28,NA,TRBJ2-5,NA,15,CASSFGVLTQETQYF,TGTGCCAGCAGTTTTGGAGTGCTTACACAAGAGACCCAGTACTTC
TRBV7-2,few,TRBJ2-3,TRBD1,15,CASSFGQGASDTQYF,TGTGCCAGCAGCTTCGGACAGGGGGCCTCAGATACGCAGTATTTT
TRBV6-4,few,TRBJ2-1,TRBD2,15,CASRILAGTHNEQFF,TGTGCCAGCAGAATACTAGCGGGAACTCACAATGAGCAGTTCTTC
TRBV11-2,NA,TRBJ1-5,TRBD1,17,CASSSGTGSISNQPQHF,TGTGCCAGCAGCTCCGGGACAGGAAGCATTAGCAATCAGCCCCAGCATTTT
TRBV12-3/TRBV12-4,few,TRBJ2-2,NA,16,CASGTTSITHTGELFF,TGTGCCAGCGGAACCACTAGTATTACCCACACCGGGGAGCTGTTTTTT
TRBV6-1,many,TRBJ2-7,NA,12,CASSTMGYEQYF,TGTGCCAGCAGTACGATGGGTTACGAGCAGTACTTC
TRBV27,few,TRBJ1-5,NA,16,CASSPGPGGGNQPQHF,TGTGCCAGCAGTCCAGGACCTGGGGGGGGCAATCAGCCCCAGCATTTT
TRBV24-1,many,TRBJ2-5,NA,13,CATSDSQRETQYF,TGTGCCACCAGTGATTCCCAGCGGGAGACCCAGTACTTC
TRBV11-1,NA,TRBJ2-5,NA,15,CASSLFAELQETQYF,TGTGCCAGCAGCTTATTCGCAGAGCTCCAAGAGACCCAGTACTTC
TRBV30,few,TRBJ2-1,TRBD2,13,CARAGGVYNEQFF,TGTGCCCGAGCGGGGGGGGTTTACAATGAGCAGTTCTTC
TRBV20-1,many,TRBJ2-2,TRBD2,12,CSASGGYAELFF,TGCAGTGCTAGCGGGGGGTATGCGGAGCTGTTTTTT
TRBV7-9,few,TRBJ2-7,TRBD1,14,CASSHRDRSYEQYF,TGTGCCAGCAGTCACCGGGACAGGTCCTACGAGCAGTACTTC
TRBV12-3/TRBV12-4,many,TRBJ2-1,TRBD2,15,CASSSPRGLLIEQFF,TGTGCCAGCAGTTCGCCCCGGGGACTACTAATTGAGCAGTTCTTC
TRBV6-5,few,TRBJ2-5,TRBD2,19,CASSYLMWGLAGPQETQYF,TGTGCCAGCAGTTACCTAATGTGGGGACTAGCGGGTCCCCAAGAGACCCAGTACTTC
TRBV20-1,NA,TRBJ2-7,NA,17,CSARDFETVVRSYEQYF,TGCAGTGCTAGAGATTTTGAAACAGTAGTCAGATCCTACGAGCAGTACTTC
TRBV20-1,many,TRBJ2-1,NA,13,CSAISPVYNEQFF,TGCAGTGCTATCAGCCCGGTATACAATGAGCAGTTCTTC
TRBV11-1,few,TRBJ2-4,TRBD2,19,CASSRRSETSGSVGNIQYF,TGTGCCAGCAGCCGCCGATCCGAGACTAGCGGGAGTGTCGGAAACATTCAGTACTTC
TRBV20-1,few,TRBJ2-5,TRBD2,14,CSGSREGLGETQYF,TGCAGTGGATCGCGGGAGGGACTTGGAGAGACCCAGTACTTC
TRBV6-2/TRBV6-3,many,TRBJ2-1,NA,13,CASRQTGDNEQFF,TGTGCCAGCAGGCAGACAGGCGACAATGAGCAGTTCTTC
TRBV4-2,many,TRBJ2-2,NA,13,CASSPTYTGELFF,TGTGCCAGCAGCCCCACTTACACCGGGGAGCTGTTTTTT
TRBV7-9,many,TRBJ2-3,TRBD1,17,CASSFQSGQGGTDTQYF,TGTGCCAGCAGCTTTCAGTCCGGGCAGGGGGGCACAGATACGCAGTATTTT
TRBV24-1,NA,TRBJ2-1,NA,16,CATSGIRDTTYNEQFF,TGTGCCACCAGCGGCATTCGGGACACGACCTACAATGAGCAGTTCTTC
TRBV5-6,NA,TRBJ2-5,NA,16,CASSLGAAGSQETQYF,TGTGCCAGCAGCTTGGGGGCAGCTGGCAGCCAAGAGACCCAGTACTTC
TRBV6-2/TRBV6-3,many,TRBJ2-2,NA,13,CASSRWSTGELFF,TGTGCCAGCAGCCGGTGGAGCACCGGGGAGCTGTTTTTT
TRBV7-9,few,TRBJ2-3,NA,14,CASSAPKLADTQYF,TGTGCCAGCAGCGCCCCGAAGTTAGCTGATACGCAGTATTTT
TRBV2,many,TRBJ1-2,NA,12,CASTDRNYGYTF,TGTGCCAGCACCGACAGGAATTATGGCTACACCTTC
TRBV14,NA,TRBJ2-5,NA,13,CASSEMGRETQYF,TGTGCCAGCAGCGAAATGGGGCGAGAGACCCAGTACTTC
TRBV20-1,many,TRBJ2-3,TRBD2,16,CSARTRLAESTDTQYF,TGCAGTGCTCGGACCCGACTAGCGGAGAGCACAGATACGCAGTATTTT
TRBV13,once,TRBJ2-7,TRBD2,15,CASSFKGLVSYEQYF,TGTGCCAGCAGCTTCAAGGGACTAGTTTCCTACGAGCAGTACTTC
TRBV24-1,many,TRBJ2-1,TRBD1,16,CATSDRDRGLYNEQFF,TGTGCCACCAGTGACCGTGACAGGGGCCTATACAATGAGCAGTTCTTC
TRBV6-2/TRBV6-3,NA,TRBJ2-1,TRBD2,17,CASSSGLAGSSYNEQFF,TGTGCCAGCAGCTCCGGACTAGCGGGGAGCTCCTACAATGAGCAGTTCTTC
TRBV20-1,many,TRBJ2-2,NA,16,CSARAHGVVGTGELFF,TGCAGTGCTAGAGCACATGGGGTAGTTGGCACCGGGGAGCTGTTTTTT
TRBV14,few,TRBJ2-7,TRBD2,16,CASSQGLSGSPYEQYF,TGTGCCAGCAGCCAAGGCCTTAGCGGGAGCCCCTACGAGCAGTACTTC
TRBV4-3,NA,TRBJ2-5,NA,14,CASSQDGIAETQYF,TGCGCCAGCAGCCAAGATGGGATCGCGGAGACCCAGTACTTC
TRBV7-2,NA,TRBJ2-7,TRBD2,15,CASSEVAGGSHEQYF,TGTGCCAGCAGCGAAGTAGCGGGAGGATCGCACGAGCAGTACTTC
TRBV4-2,many,TRBJ2-3,TRBD2,16,CASSRLERGVADTQYF,TGTGCCAGCAGCCGGCTCGAGCGGGGGGTCGCAGATACGCAGTATTTT
TRBV7-9,many,TRBJ2-5,NA,16,CASSLLTGEGQETQYF,TGTGCCAGCAGCCTATTAACAGGGGAGGGGCAAGAGACCCAGTACTTC
TRBV6-2/TRBV6-3,few,TRBJ1-2,NA,15,CASSLSTGDNYGYTF,TGTGCCAGCAGTCTGTCGACAGGAGATAACTATGGCTACACCTTC
TRBV5-1,many,TRBJ2-2,NA,15,CASRHPLRDTGELFF,TGCGCCAGCCGCCATCCGCTTAGGGACACCGGGGAGCTGTTTTTT
TRBV28,many,TRBJ2-7,NA,15,CASSLQASPDYEQYF,TGTGCCAGCAGTTTACAGGCTAGTCCAGACTACGAGCAGTACTTC
TRBV29-1,NA,TRBJ2-2,NA,12,CSVLRQTGELFF,TGCAGCGTCCTTAGACAGACCGGGGAGCTGTTTTTT
TRBV7-8,many,TRBJ2-7,NA,17,CASSFWALASGTYEQYF,TGTGCCAGCAGCTTTTGGGCTCTAGCCTCGGGGACCTACGAGCAGTACTTC
TRBV7-2,NA,TRBJ2-1,TRBD2,17,CASSLGLGTSGSDEQFF,TGTGCCAGCAGCTTAGGGCTAGGGACTAGCGGGAGCGATGAGCAGTTCTTC